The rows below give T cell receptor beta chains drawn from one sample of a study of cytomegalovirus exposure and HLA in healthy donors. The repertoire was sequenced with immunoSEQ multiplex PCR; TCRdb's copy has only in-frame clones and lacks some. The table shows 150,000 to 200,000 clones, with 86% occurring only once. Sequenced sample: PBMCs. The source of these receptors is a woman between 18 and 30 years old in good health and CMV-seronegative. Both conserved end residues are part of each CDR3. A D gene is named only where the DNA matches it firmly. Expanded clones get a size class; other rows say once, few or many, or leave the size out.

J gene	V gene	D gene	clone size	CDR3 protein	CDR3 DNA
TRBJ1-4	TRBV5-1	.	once	CASSLWGSSGDEKLFF	TGCGCCAGCAGCTTGTGGGGGTCCTCGGGGGATGAAAAACTGTTTTTT
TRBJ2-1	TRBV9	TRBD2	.	CASSVVAGGSSYNEQFF	TGTGCCAGCAGCGTAGTGGCGGGGGGGAGCTCCTACAATGAGCAGTTCTTC
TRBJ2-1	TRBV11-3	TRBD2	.	CASSLEGLAGGGRDEQFF	TGTGCCAGCAGCTTAGAAGGGCTAGCGGGAGGCGGGAGGGATGAGCAGTTCTTC
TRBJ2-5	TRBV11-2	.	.	CASKASLNQETQYF	TGTGCCAGCAAGGCTAGCCTAAACCAAGAGACCCAGTACTTC
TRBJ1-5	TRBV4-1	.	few	CASSQDILRGTQPQHF	TGCGCCAGCAGCCAAGATATATTACGGGGGACCCAGCCCCAGCATTTT
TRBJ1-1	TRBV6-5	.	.	CASSYGEGNAFF	TGTGCCAGCAGTTATGGGGAGGGGAACGCTTTCTTT
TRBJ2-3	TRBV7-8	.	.	CASSPVAGGSDTQYF	TGTGCCAGCAGCCCCGTGGCAGGTGGTTCAGATACGCAGTATTTT
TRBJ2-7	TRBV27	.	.	CASSLSFGGDRYEQYF	TGTGCCAGCAGTTTATCCTTCGGGGGAGACAGATACGAGCAGTACTTC
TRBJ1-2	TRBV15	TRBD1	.	CATSYGQGARGYTF	TGTGCCACCAGCTATGGACAGGGGGCTCGGGGCTACACCTTC
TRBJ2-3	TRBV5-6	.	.	CASSPFSPLRPTDTQYF	TGTGCCAGCAGCCCCTTCTCACCCTTGCGCCCCACAGATACGCAGTATTTT
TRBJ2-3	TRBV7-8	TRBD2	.	CASSSQASGTDTQYF	TGTGCCAGCAGCTCTCAGGCTAGCGGGACAGATACGCAGTATTTT
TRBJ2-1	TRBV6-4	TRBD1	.	CASSLAGTGGYNEQFF	TGTGCCAGCAGTCTAGCCGGGACAGGGGGATACAATGAGCAGTTCTTC
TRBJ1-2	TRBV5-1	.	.	CASSLGGPDYGYTF	TGCGCCAGCAGCTTGGGGGGGCCGGACTATGGCTACACCTTC
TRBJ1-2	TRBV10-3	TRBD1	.	CAISGTGSRFSGYTF	TGTGCCATCAGTGGGACAGGGAGTAGGTTCAGTGGCTACACCTTC
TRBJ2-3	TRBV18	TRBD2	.	CASSLDDSGRYTDTQYF	TGTGCCAGCTCACTCGATGATAGCGGGAGGTACACAGATACGCAGTATTTT
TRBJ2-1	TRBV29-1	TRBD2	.	CSGAGRGHGEQFF	TGCAGCGGTGCCGGGAGGGGCCACGGGGAGCAGTTCTTC
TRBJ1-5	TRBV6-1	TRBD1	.	CASSERMTGRNQPQHF	TGTGCCAGCAGTGAACGTATGACAGGGAGGAATCAGCCCCAGCATTTT
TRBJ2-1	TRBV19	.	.	CASSSRIRGDEQFF	TGTGCCAGTAGTTCCCGGATACGCGGCGATGAGCAGTTCTTC
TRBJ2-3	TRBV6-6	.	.	CASSSLGLSHTDTQYF	TGTGCCAGCAGTTCCCTTGGGCTATCACACACAGATACGCAGTATTTT
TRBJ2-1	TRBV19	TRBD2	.	CASSISGGGYEQFF	TGTGCCAGTAGTATAAGCGGGGGCGGATATGAGCAGTTCTTC
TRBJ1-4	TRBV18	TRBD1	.	CASHPGGEKLFF	TGTGCCAGCCACCCAGGGGGTGAAAAACTGTTTTTT
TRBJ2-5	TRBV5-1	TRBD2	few	CASSLGASGTETQYF	TGCGCCAGCAGCTTGGGGGCTAGCGGGACGGAGACCCAGTACTTC
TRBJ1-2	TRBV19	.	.	CASSTGQGYGYTF	TGTGCCAGTAGTACGGGACAAGGCTATGGCTACACCTTC
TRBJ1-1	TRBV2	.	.	CASSEARTQGTEAFF	TGTGCCAGCAGTGAAGCCCGGACCCAGGGCACTGAAGCTTTCTTT
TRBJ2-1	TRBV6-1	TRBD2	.	CASGDYNEQFF	TGTGCCAGCGGGGACTATAATGAGCAGTTCTTC
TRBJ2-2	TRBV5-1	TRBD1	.	CASSLRGQGSGELFF	TGCGCCAGCAGCTTGAGGGGGCAAGGCTCCGGGGAGCTGTTTTTT
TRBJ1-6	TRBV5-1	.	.	CASSLGHNYNSPLHF	TGCGCCAGCAGCTTAGGACATAACTATAATTCACCCCTCCACTTT
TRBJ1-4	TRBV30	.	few	CAWSAEVVRGGKLFF	TGTGCCTGGAGTGCCGAGGTCGTGCGGGGAGGAAAACTGTTTTTT
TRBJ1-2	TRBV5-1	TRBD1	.	CASSQEPGQKSYGYTF	TGCGCCAGCAGCCAGGAGCCGGGACAGAAGAGTTATGGCTACACCTTC
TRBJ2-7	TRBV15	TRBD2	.	CATSRDRGLAGSGLYEQYF	TGTGCCACCAGCAGAGATAGGGGACTAGCGGGCTCGGGCTTGTACGAGCAGTACTTC
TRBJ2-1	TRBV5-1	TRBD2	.	CASSPGLAGYNEQFF	TGCGCCAGCAGCCCGGGACTAGCGGGTTACAATGAGCAGTTCTTC
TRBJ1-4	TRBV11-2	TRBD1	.	CASSLSPGGGEKLFF	TGTGCCAGCAGCTTATCGCCAGGGGGTGGTGAAAAACTGTTTTTT
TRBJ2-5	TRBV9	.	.	CASSAGRGVRETQYF	TGTGCCAGCAGCGCGGGTCGGGGAGTGAGAGAGACCCAGTACTTC
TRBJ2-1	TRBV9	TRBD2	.	CASSVEERGAYNEQFF	TGTGCCAGCAGCGTAGAAGAGCGGGGGGCCTACAATGAGCAGTTCTTC
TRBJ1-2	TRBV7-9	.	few	CASSFGYGYTF	TGTGCCAGCAGCTTCGGGTACGGCTACACCTTC
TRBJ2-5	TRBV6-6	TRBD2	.	CASSWTRQETQYF	TGTGCCAGCAGTTGGACTAGACAAGAGACCCAGTACTTC
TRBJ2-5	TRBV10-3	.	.	CAISSGQLQETQYF	TGTGCCATCAGCTCCGGACAGCTCCAAGAGACCCAGTACTTC
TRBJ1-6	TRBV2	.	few	CASREQVVNSPLHF	TGTGCCAGCAGGGAACAGGTTGTTAATTCACCCCTCCACTTT
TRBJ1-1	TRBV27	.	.	CASCRSMNTEAFF	TGTGCCAGCTGTAGATCCATGAACACTGAAGCTTTCTTT
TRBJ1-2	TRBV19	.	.	CASSIFGGTYGYTF	TGTGCCAGTAGTATATTCGGGGGTACCTATGGCTACACCTTC
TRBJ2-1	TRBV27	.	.	CASSTHQPLGPENEQFF	TGTGCCAGCAGTACTCATCAGCCACTGGGGCCCGAAAATGAGCAGTTCTTC
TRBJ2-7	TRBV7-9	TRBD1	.	CASSLDRDSSYEQYF	TGTGCCAGCAGCTTAGACCGGGACAGCTCCTACGAGCAGTACTTC